Below are 9 T cell receptor beta chains sequenced from a single sample in a study of CD8+ T cells in alopecia areata. Stated treatment: oral pan-JAK inhibitor, 5-10 mg twice daily. Extracted from the samples, RNA was reverse transcribed into cDNA to serve as the sequencing template. The data were produced by immunoSEQ multiplex PCR, yet TCRdb's version contains in-frame clones alone and is incomplete. In the table there are about 270,000 clones, 60% of which are singletons. Sequencing used CD4+ T cells sorted from blood, obtained around week 52, from a patient treated with tofacitinib. The source is a human donor with alopecia areata.

The chain joins TRBV30 to TRBJ1-5, with D unclear. This CDR3 spans 12 amino acids. The germline CDR1 and CDR2 sequences are GTSNPN and SVGIG (reference sequence). Trimming cost V 0 bases and J 7 bases, with 7 bases left between them. The CDR3 is CAWSVGWQPQHF. In DNA, the CDR3 is TGTGCCTGGAGTGTGGGGTGGCAGCCCCAGCATTTT.

The count of this clone is one. The gene calls are TRBV6-5 and TRBJ1-2; 11 bases map to TRBD1. From germline, CDR1 is MNHEY and CDR2 SVGAGI. V lost 2 bases, J lost 6 bases, and 2 bases stayed unmatched. The CDR3 runs 14 residues. The CDR3 DNA follows: TGTGCCAGCAGTTACAGGACAGGGGGCAATGGCTACACCTTC. This translates into CASSYRTGGNGYTF.

This sequence joins TRBV2 and TRBJ2-1, with TRBD1 identical over 9 bases. The CDR3 length is 15 residues. CDR1 is SNHLY and CDR2 is FYNNEI in the germline V gene. The trim removed 6 bases at V and 9 bases at J, leaving 12 bases unmatched. CDR3 loop: CASSPSGTGISEQFF. Written as DNA, the CDR3 is TGTGCCAGCAGCCCCTCCGGGACAGGGATTTCTGAGCAGTTCTTC. The full variable domain, completed using reference TRBV2 and TRBJ2-1, is EPEVTQTPSHQVTQMGQEVILRCVPISNHLYFYWYRQILGQKVEFLVSFYNNEISEKSEIFDDQFSVERPDGSNFTLKIRSTKLEDSAMYFCASSPSGTGISEQFFGPGTRLTVL.

V gene TRBV5-6 combines with J gene TRBJ1-1; D is undetermined. The CDR3 length is 12 residues. V was pared by 0 bases and J by 9 bases, with 9 bases between. Germline values: CDR1 SGHDT, CDR2 YYEEEE. The CDR3 sequence is CASSLGVRKAFF. The CDR3 bases are TGTGCCAGCAGCTTGGGGGTCAGGAAAGCTTTCTTT.

A note on this clone: An end of the junction differs from the germline gene, which may be a read error. The chain joins TRBV30 to TRBJ2-4, with D hard to call. The germline CDR1 and CDR2 sequences are GTSNPN and SVGIG (reference sequence). The CDR3 consists of 14 residues. The CDR3 DNA reads TGTGCGTGGAGCGCTCACCATTTAAAAAACATTCAGTACTTC. It is translated as CAWSAHHLKNIQYF.

This CDR3 is CASSPGDSLEKLFF. CDR3 sequence (DNA): TGCGCCAGCAGCCCGGGGGACAGTTTGGAAAAACTGTTTTTT. This chain uses TRBV5-1 with TRBJ1-4; 7 bases fit TRBD1. Germline CDR1 reads SGHRS; CDR2 reads YFSETQ. The CDR3 loop spans 14 amino acids. V lost 4 bases to trimming and J lost 8 bases; unmatched junction nucleotides: 8.

V usage is TRBV5-6 and J usage is TRBJ1-1; 9 nucleotides line up with TRBD1. CDR3 length equals 15 residues. The ends lost 4 bases at V and 1 base at J; junction bases unmatched: 5. CDR1 SGHDT and CDR2 YYEEEE come from the germline V gene. CDR3 nucleotides: TGTGCCAGCAGCACACAACAGGGGGCGAACACTGAAGCTTTCTTT. This codes for CASSTQQGANTEAFF.

This clone was detected a few times. The chain uses TRBV7-3 and TRBJ2-7, with D possibly matching TRBD1 (5 bases). Per the germline V gene, CDR1 is SGHTA and CDR2 is FQGTGA. The CDR3 length is 11 residues. Trimming took off 5 bases at V and 7 bases at J, with 9 bases between the two ends. CDR3 amino acids: CASSDGAEQYF. CDR3 DNA: TGTGCCAGCAGCGATGGGGCAGAGCAGTACTTC.

This clone was observed once. In the same sample, other DNA sequences code for this CDR3. This chain uses TRBV30 with TRBJ1-1; D might be TRBD1 (6 bases). Germline V gene sequence: CDR1 GTSNPN, CDR2 SVGIG (reference sequence). The CDR3 length is 11 residues. V was shortened by 5 bases and J by 4 bases, with 8 bases between the two germline ends. In nucleotides, the CDR3 is TGTGCCTGGCGAGGGGGCACTGAAGCTTTCTTT. It yields the protein CAWRGGTEAFF. The variable domain in full, completed from reference TRBV30 and TRBJ1-1, reads SQTIHQWPATLVQPVGSPLSLECTVEGTSNPNLYWYRQAAGRGLQLLFYSVGIGQISSEVPQNLSASRPQDRQFILSSKKLLLSDSGFYLCAWRGGTEAFFGQGTRLTVV.